The 21 T cell receptor beta chains in this list originate from one sample, sequenced in a study of shared clonotypes between healthy human individuals. The repertoire was sequenced with immunoSEQ multiplex PCR; TCRdb's copy has only in-frame clones and lacks some. The data show a few hundred thousand clones, roughly 80% seen once. What was sequenced was memory CD4+ T cells sorted from blood. Stated subset: CD45RA-negative fraction. The source is a man aged 25-45 years in good health.

The rearrangement uses TRBV2 and TRBJ1-5; 8 nucleotides line up with TRBD1. Germline trimming cut 2 bases from V and 4 bases from J; bases unmatched to any gene: 4. The germline CDR1 and CDR2 sequences are SNHLY and FYNNEI. The CDR3 totals 15 residues. The CDR3 protein is CASSEWTGKNQPQHF. The CDR3 DNA reads TGTGCCAGCAGTGAATGGACAGGGAAAAATCAGCCCCAGCATTTT.

The genes are TRBV30 and TRBJ1-2; D may be TRBD1 (5 bases). There are 15 residues in the CDR3. V lost 4 bases to trimming and J lost 4 bases, with 19 bases between them. Germline CDR1 is GTSNPN and CDR2 is SVGIG (reference sequence). CDR3 sequence reads: CAWTVPRGNGYGYTF. Written as DNA, the CDR3 is TGTGCCTGGACAGTCCCGAGGGGAAACGGCTATGGCTACACCTTC.

This clone was seen only once. The chain recombines TRBV27 with TRBJ2-3; 12 nucleotides agree with TRBD2. The CDR3 loop spans 15 amino acids. The trim removed 7 bases at V and 5 bases at J, leaving 7 bases unmatched. CDR1 MNHEY and CDR2 SMNVEV come from the germline V gene (reference sequence). CDR3 protein: CASTSGRAWGDTQYF. The CDR3 DNA is TGTGCCAGCACTAGCGGGAGGGCCTGGGGAGATACGCAGTATTTT.

The rearrangement links TRBV30 to TRBJ1-6; TRBD1 is a possible D gene (6 bases). Deletions cut 2 bases from V and 7 bases from J, with 15 bases between. In germline, CDR1 is GTSNPN, CDR2 SVGIG (reference sequence). This CDR3 region has 15 residues. The CDR3: CAWSPSQGYNSPLHF. In DNA form, the CDR3 reads TGTGCCTGGAGTCCCTCACAGGGATACAATTCACCCCTCCACTTT.

J is TRBJ2-1 and V is TRBV7-3, with D perhaps given as TRBD1 or TRBD2 (5 bases each). The CDR3 runs to 15 residues. V lost 1 base and J 3 bases, leaving 10 bases between the germline ends. Germline V gene lookup returns CDR1 SGHTA and CDR2 FQGTGA. CDR3 coding DNA: TGTGCCAGCAGCTTAAGATGGGGGAACTACAATGAGCAGTTCTTC. This codes for CASSLRWGNYNEQFF.

Worth noting for this clone: Other DNA sequences in this specimen translate into the identical CDR3. CDR3 nucleotides: TGTGCCAGCAGTTTAGTGTACGAGCAGTACTTC. This codes for CASSLVYEQYF. The rearrangement joins TRBV28 to TRBJ2-7; D ambiguous. Germline assignment: CDR1 MDHEN and CDR2 SYDVKM. Trimming shortened V by 2 bases and J by 4 bases, and 3 bases separated the two germline ends. The CDR3 is 11 amino acids.

The chain is built from TRBV5-1 and TRBJ2-7, with D possibly being TRBD1 (6 bases). There are 14 residues in the CDR3. Between the trimmed V and J ends, which lost 0 bases and 2 bases, there was a span of 9 bases. Germline V gives CDR1 SGHRS, CDR2 YFSETQ. CDR3 protein: CASSLGQAPYEQYF. In DNA form, the CDR3 reads TGCGCCAGCAGCTTGGGACAGGCCCCCTACGAGCAGTACTTC.

Many counts were recorded for this clone. This sequence joins TRBV29-1 and TRBJ1-5; possibly TRBD1 for D (6 bases). CDR1 SQVTM and CDR2 ANQGSEA come from the germline V gene. V gave up 6 bases and J gave up 1 base, with 13 bases separating them. CDR3 length: 14 amino acids. DNA for the CDR3: TGCAGCGTGGAGACAGGTTTGAGCAATCAGCCCCAGCATTTT. This encodes CSVETGLSNQPQHF.

The chain employs TRBV7-3 and TRBJ2-1, with a tentative D call TRBD2 (5 bases). CDR1 is SGHTA, CDR2 FQGTGA, per germline. Trimming removed 6 bases from V and 9 bases from J, with 15 bases in between. The CDR3 is 13 amino acids. CDR3 protein: CASSRNSGSEQFF. The CDR3 coding sequence is TGTGCCAGCAGTCGAAATTCGGGGTCTGAGCAGTTCTTC.

This rearrangement joins TRBV30 to TRBJ1-2; 7 nucleotides align to TRBD1. This CDR3 region has 14 residues. V was pared by 5 bases and J by 4 bases, with 10 bases of the junction left unmatched. Germline V CDR1 and CDR2: GTSNPN, SVGIG (reference sequence). The CDR3 coding sequence is TGTGCCTGGGGGGATCCTGGGACAGCCTATGGCTACACCTTC. Its translation is CAWGDPGTAYGYTF.

This clone was recorded many times. The V and J genes are TRBV6-1 and TRBJ2-7; D perhaps matches TRBD2 (5 bases). The V gene's germline CDR1 is MNHNS and CDR2 SASEGT. V shed 6 bases and J shed 4 bases, with 13 bases lying between them. The CDR3 consists of 13 residues. In DNA, the CDR3 is TGTGCCAGCAGACAACCCCGAGGGTACGAGCAGTACTTC. Its translation: CASRQPRGYEQYF.

The chain uses TRBV7-2 and TRBJ2-1; D uncertain. V was shortened by 3 bases and J by 0 bases, with 12 bases between the two germline ends. This CDR3 comprises 16 residues. The germline V gene encodes CDR1 SGHTA and CDR2 FQGNSA. The CDR3 region has the DNA TGTGCCAGCAGCTTTTGGACGTTTAGCTCCTACAATGAGCAGTTCTTC. It yields the protein CASSFWTFSSYNEQFF.

This sequence joins TRBV18 and TRBJ2-5, with 9 nucleotides matching TRBD1. With V trimmed by 6 bases and J by 5 bases, 13 bases remained unmatched. CDR1 is KGHSH and CDR2 is LQKENI in the germline V gene. The CDR3 runs 16 residues. The CDR3 sequence: CASSLTGTGLMETQYF. Here the CDR3 DNA reads TGTGCCAGCTCCCTCACCGGGACAGGGCTGATGGAGACCCAGTACTTC.

V is TRBV15 and J is TRBJ2-7; D is unresolved. Germline V lookup: CDR1 LNHNV, CDR2 YYDKDF (reference sequence). The V end was cut by 1 base, the J end by 0 bases, with 7 bases between. The CDR3 runs 14 residues. The CDR3 region has the DNA TGTGCCACCAGCAGAGGGGCGGACTCCTACGAGCAGTACTTC. Translation: CATSRGADSYEQYF.

This chain joins TRBV5-8 and TRBJ2-2; 11 bases match TRBD1. Germline V gene sequence: CDR1 SGHTS, CDR2 YDEGEE. This CDR3 is built from 15 residues. Trimming took 5 bases from V and 3 from J; bases not matched to a gene: 3. The CDR3 nucleotides read TGTGCCAGCAGGAGGACAGGGGGCTACACCGGGGAGCTGTTTTTT. Residues: CASRRTGGYTGELFF.

The chain has TRBV6-1 and TRBJ1-5; 8 nucleotides align to TRBD1. Germline V gene data show CDR1 as MNHNS and CDR2 as SASEGT. The J segment lost 6 bases and the V segment lost 4 bases, leaving 5 bases of the junction unmatched. The CDR3 covers 14 residues. Here the CDR3 DNA reads TGTGCCAGCAGTGGCGGGACAGGTAGTCAGCCCCAGCATTTT. The encoded protein is CASSGGTGSQPQHF.

This clone was observed a handful of times. The chain combines TRBV7-2 with TRBJ2-3, with TRBD2 identical over 14 bases. The CDR3 is 17 residues long. CDR1 is SGHTA and CDR2 is FQGNSA in the germline V gene. Germline trimming cut 4 bases from V and 5 bases from J; bases unmatched to any gene: 8. This chain's CDR3 is CASSSHAGLAGVDTQYF. In nucleotides, the CDR3 is TGTGCCAGCAGCTCGCACGCGGGACTAGCGGGAGTAGATACGCAGTATTTT. Filled out from reference TRBV7-2 and TRBJ2-3, the complete variable domain reads GAGVSQSPSNKVTEKGKDVELRCDPISGHTALYWYRQSLGQGLEFLIYFQGNSAPDKSGLPSDRFSAERTGGSVSTLTIQRTQQEDSAVYLCASSSHAGLAGVDTQYFGPGTRLTVL.

This clone turned up a few times. The chain carries TRBV9 and TRBJ1-5, with D hard to call. The CDR3 extends over 12 amino acids. Trimming pared 7 bases from V and 0 bases from J, leaving 5 bases between. Germline lookup yields CDR1 SGDLS and CDR2 YYNGEE. The CDR3 coding sequence is TGTGCCAGCGGGTATAGCAATCAGCCCCAGCATTTT. Translated: CASGYSNQPQHF.

J is TRBJ2-5 and V is TRBV18, with unresolved D. Germline loops: CDR1 KGHSH, CDR2 LQKENI. The CDR3 consists of 13 residues. Trimming stripped 0 bases from V and 5 bases from J, with 7 bases between. The CDR3: CASSPPGLETQYF. For the CDR3, the DNA is TGTGCCAGCTCACCACCGGGCCTTGAGACCCAGTACTTC.

The V and J genes are TRBV11-2 and TRBJ2-7; D is perhaps TRBD2 (6 bases). The CDR3 extends over 15 amino acids. V was pared by 5 bases and J by 6 bases, with 20 bases between. Germline assignment: CDR1 SGHAT and CDR2 FQNNGV. CDR3 protein: CASSLGGTGPGEQYF. DNA of the CDR3: TGTGCCAGCAGCCTAGGCGGGACCGGGCCCGGCGAGCAGTACTTC.

The chain uses TRBV5-1 and TRBJ1-1; TRBD1 might be the D (5 bases). Deletions cut 4 bases from V and 8 bases from J, with 21 bases between. CDR1 is SGHRS and CDR2 is YFSETQ in the germline V gene. The CDR3 has 15 residues. CDR3 coding DNA: TGCGCCAGCAGCACCGAATACGGGACGGCGGGCGAAGCTTTCTTT. Encoded protein: CASSTEYGTAGEAFF.